The TCR beta chain described here comes from a study of OX40 agonist ivuxolimab in advanced cancers. About the research overall: Those treated in dose escalation had hepatocellular carcinoma, melanoma, renal cell cancer or head and neck cancer. A male proportion of about 86% was recorded, with mean age around 60 years and range about 23 to 80. Partial responses, seen in three patients, involved one hepatocellular carcinoma and two cutaneous melanomas.

Germline V gives CDR1 SNHLY, CDR2 FYNNEI. Trimming took 9 bases from V and 2 from J; bases not matched to a gene: 14. The CDR3 loop spans 18 amino acids. Libraries were prepared by immunoSEQ multiplex PCR; TCRdb keeps only in-frame clonotypes and omits some of them. Of approximately 33,000 clones listed, 90% to 95% are singletons. The genes are TRBV2 and TRBJ2-3; 13 nucleotides agree with TRBD2. This TCR was sampled from an adult with an advanced solid tumor such as melanoma, head and neck, liver or kidney cancer. The source was CD4+ or CD8+ T cells sorted from blood, collected in a trial of the OX40 agonist ivuxolimab. CDR3 sequence reads: CASPGQGTSGADTDTQYF. The CDR3 bases are TGTGCCAGTCCGGGACAGGGGACTAGCGGGGCAGACACAGATACGCAGTATTTT. The variable domain in full, with the rest retrieved from reference TRBV2 and TRBJ2-3, is EPEVTQTPSHQVTQMGQEVILRCVPISNHLYFYWYRQILGQKVEFLVSFYNNEISEKSEIFDDQFSVERPDGSNFTLKIRSTKLEDSAMYFCASPGQGTSGADTDTQYFGPGTRLTVL.